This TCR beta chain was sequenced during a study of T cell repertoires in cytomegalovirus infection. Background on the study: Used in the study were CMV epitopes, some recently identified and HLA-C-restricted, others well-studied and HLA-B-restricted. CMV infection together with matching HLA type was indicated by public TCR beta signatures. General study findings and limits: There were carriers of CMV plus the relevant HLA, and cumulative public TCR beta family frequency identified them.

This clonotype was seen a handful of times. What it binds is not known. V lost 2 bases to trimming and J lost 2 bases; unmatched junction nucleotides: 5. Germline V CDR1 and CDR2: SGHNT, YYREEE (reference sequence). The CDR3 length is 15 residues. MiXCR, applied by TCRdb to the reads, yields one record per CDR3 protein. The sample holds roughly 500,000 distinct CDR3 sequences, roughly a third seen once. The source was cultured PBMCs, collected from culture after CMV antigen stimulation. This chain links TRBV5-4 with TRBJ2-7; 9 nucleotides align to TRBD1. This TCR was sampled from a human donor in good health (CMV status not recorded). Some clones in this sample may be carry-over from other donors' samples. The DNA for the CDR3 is TGTGCCAGCAGCTTCACAGGGGGCCCTGCCTACGAGCAGTACTTC. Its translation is CASSFTGGPAYEQYF.